These 22 T cell receptor beta chains share one sample of origin, sequenced in a study of beta chain features in type 1 diabetes. Investigators reverse transcribed all isolated RNA, so they sequenced expressed TCRB transcripts. Profiling relied on immunoSEQ multiplex PCR, and the TCRdb table lists in-frame clones only, not all of them. The repertoire holds around 99,000 clones, with 30% to 50% as singletons. The specimen was stem cell memory CD4+ T cells from blood. These TCRs come from a woman aged 18-30 years in good health.

The chain is built from TRBV5-1 and TRBJ1-2; TRBD1 agrees at 7 bases. CDR3 length equals 14 residues. The germline V gene encodes CDR1 SGHRS and CDR2 YFSETQ. V trimming: 4 bases; J trimming: 6 bases; junction bases outside the gene matches: 9. DNA of the CDR3: TGCGCCAGCAGCGTGATTGGGACAGAAGATGGCTACACCTTC. Translating gives CASSVIGTEDGYTF.

The rearrangement links TRBV5-1 to TRBJ2-7; D perhaps matches TRBD2 (6 bases). The germline CDR1 and CDR2 sequences are SGHRS and YFSETQ. The V and J ends lost 5 bases and 8 bases respectively, with 20 bases between them. The CDR3 is made up of 14 amino acids. As DNA, the CDR3 is TGCGCCAGCAGACCCGGGAGCCTAGAAAGCCAGCAGTACTTC. This encodes CASRPGSLESQQYF.

This clone was detected only a few times. V and J are TRBV28 and TRBJ1-5, with 8 bases lining up with TRBD1. V lost 4 bases to trimming and J lost 6 bases; unmatched junction nucleotides: 8. CDR3 length: 15 amino acids. The germline V gene has CDR1 MDHEN and CDR2 SYDVKM. CDR3 residues: CASSSLDREAQPQHF. Written as DNA, the CDR3 is TGTGCCAGCAGTTCCTTGGACAGGGAGGCTCAGCCCCAGCATTTT.

This sequence joins TRBV5-1 and TRBJ2-3; 9 bases fit TRBD1. CDR1 and CDR2 from the germline V gene are SGHRS and YFSETQ. This CDR3 contains 17 residues. The junction had 11 bases not matched to a gene; V was cut back by 2 bases and J by 4 bases. CDR3 nucleotides: TGCGCCAGCAGCTTAGGGTACGGACAGGGGAGCGCAGATACGCAGTATTTT. Its translation is CASSLGYGQGSADTQYF.

The chain joins TRBV7-9 to TRBJ2-1, with TRBD2 matching over 9 bases. J was trimmed by 7 bases and V by 0 bases; bases with no gene match: 10. The CDR3 runs 17 residues. In germline, CDR1 is SEHNR, CDR2 FQNEAQ (reference sequence). This CDR3 reads CASSLARGLAGENEQFF. CDR3 DNA: TGTGCCAGCAGCTTAGCGCGGGGATTAGCGGGAGAAAATGAGCAGTTCTTC.

The chain combines TRBV18 with TRBJ1-2, with TRBD1 matching over 11 bases. J lost 8 bases, V lost 5 bases, and 4 bases had no gene match. Germline loops: CDR1 KGHSH, CDR2 LQKENI. The CDR3 covers 13 residues. CDR3 nucleotide sequence: TGTGCCAGCTCAAGGACAGGGGGCGAGGGCTACACCTTC. Protein sequence: CASSRTGGEGYTF.

J is TRBJ2-1 and V is TRBV5-1, with 8 bases identical to TRBD1. Trimming took 6 bases from V and 6 from J; bases not matched to a gene: 8. The CDR3 length is 14 residues. Germline V CDR1 and CDR2: SGHRS, YFSETQ. The DNA of the CDR3 is TGCGCCAGCATCCCCGGACAGGGCCTCAATGAGCAGTTCTTC. This translates into CASIPGQGLNEQFF.

This clone turned up a few times. The V call is TRBV7-9, the J call TRBJ2-1; maybe TRBD2 (5 bases). Germline CDR1 SEHNR, CDR2 FQNEAQ (reference sequence). This CDR3 has 13 amino acids. Trimming took 5 bases from V and 7 from J, leaving 12 bases between them. CDR3 nucleotides: TGTGCCAGCAGCGAAGGAGGCTCTAATGAGCAGTTCTTC. Protein sequence: CASSEGGSNEQFF.

About this clone: The conserved closing phenylalanine or tryptophan is absent in this CDR3, likely reflecting a read error. The chain couples TRBV7-9 to TRBJ1-1, with D unclear. The CDR3 is made up of 12 amino acids. V gave up 5 bases and J gave up 5 bases, with 9 bases separating them. Per the germline V gene, CDR1 is SEHNR and CDR2 is FQNEAQ (reference sequence). Written as DNA, the CDR3 is TGTGCCAGCAGCCCCCGCCCAACTGAAGCTTTCCTT. This codes for CASSPRPTEAFL.

This chain links TRBV29-1 with TRBJ1-4; maybe TRBD1 (5 bases). Germline V gene lookup returns CDR1 SQVTM and CDR2 ANQGSEA. This CDR3 has 13 amino acids. Trimming took off 1 base at V and 7 bases at J, with 10 bases between the two ends. CDR3 protein: CSVEVGGFEKLFF. As DNA, the CDR3 is TGCAGCGTTGAAGTGGGGGGATTTGAAAAACTGTTTTTT.

The chain employs TRBV28 and TRBJ1-5; TRBD1 might be the D (6 bases). V lost 2 bases and J 5 bases, leaving 13 bases between the germline ends. Germline assignment: CDR1 MDHEN and CDR2 SYDVKM. CDR3 length: 15 amino acids. The DNA for the CDR3 is TGTGCCAGCAGTTTACTCGGGACAAGTCATCAGCCCCAGCATTTT. Translating gives CASSLLGTSHQPQHF.

The chain links TRBV6-1 to TRBJ1-5, with a possible D match to TRBD1 (5 bases). V was trimmed by 7 bases and J by 4 bases, leaving 17 bases between them. The germline V gene encodes CDR1 MNHNS and CDR2 SASEGT. The CDR3 has 15 residues. The CDR3 sequence is CASKGGGPRNQPQHF. For the CDR3, the DNA is TGTGCCAGCAAAGGCGGGGGACCGAGGAATCAGCCCCAGCATTTT.

The rearrangement joins TRBV6-6 to TRBJ2-1; 14 nucleotides agree with TRBD2. The V gene's germline CDR1 is MNHNY and CDR2 SVGAGI (reference sequence). CDR3 size: 15 residues. Losses at the gene ends were 4 bases for V and 7 bases for J; bases not matched to a gene: 3. This chain's CDR3 is CASSSGLAGVNEQFF. DNA for the CDR3: TGTGCCAGCAGTTCGGGACTAGCGGGAGTGAATGAGCAGTTCTTC.

This rearrangement joins TRBV11-2 to TRBJ2-5; D uncertain. The CDR3 runs 13 residues. V was shortened by 4 bases and J by 1 base, with 7 bases between the two germline ends. The V gene's germline CDR1 is SGHAT and CDR2 FQNNGV. CDR3 DNA: TGTGCCAGCAGCTGGCGGTTCCAAGAGACCCAGTACTTC. Its translation: CASSWRFQETQYF.

This clone was detected only a few times. The chain uses TRBV7-3 and TRBJ1-1, with D tentatively TRBD1 (5 bases). V lost 5 bases to trimming and J lost 1 base, with 11 bases between them. This CDR3 has 14 amino acids. Germline assignment: CDR1 SGHTA and CDR2 FQGTGA. The CDR3 loop reads CASSPAGGNTEAFF. The CDR3 DNA reads TGTGCCAGCAGCCCGGCGGGGGGGAACACTGAAGCTTTCTTT.

The chain is built from TRBV2 and TRBJ1-2, with unresolved D. Germline assignment: CDR1 SNHLY and CDR2 FYNNEI. V lost 8 bases, J lost 2 bases, and 9 bases lay in between. This CDR3 contains 12 residues. CDR3 in amino acids: CASSGRNYGYTF. CDR3 nucleotides: TGTGCCAGCTCAGGTCGGAACTATGGCTACACCTTC.

CDR3 DNA: TGTGCCAGCAGTTCGGGTGGGGGGAACATTCAGTACTTC. Protein sequence: CASSSGGGNIQYF. The genes are TRBV28 and TRBJ2-4; the D gene is possibly TRBD2 (6 bases). Per the germline V gene, CDR1 is MDHEN and CDR2 is SYDVKM. The CDR3 extends over 13 amino acids. Trimming pared 4 bases from V and 7 bases from J, leaving 11 bases between. The full variable domain, its missing parts supplied by reference TRBV28 and TRBJ2-4, is DVKVTQSSRYLVKRTGEKVFLECVQDMDHENMFWYRQDPGLGLRLIYFSYDVKMKEKGDIPEGYSVSREKKERFSLILESASTNQTSMYLCASSSGGGNIQYFGAGTRLSVL.

This clone was seen once. J is TRBJ2-7 and V is TRBV5-1, with TRBD2 as a possible D gene (5 bases). Trimming shortened V by 3 bases and J by 6 bases, and 16 bases separated the two germline ends. The germline V gene encodes CDR1 SGHRS and CDR2 YFSETQ. The CDR3 spans 14 residues. For the CDR3, the DNA is TGCGCCAGCAGCTCAGGATTTTTGGAGGCCGAGCAGTACTTC. This codes for CASSSGFLEAEQYF.

With respect to this clone: Compared with germline, one end of the junction differs, possibly owing to a read error. J is TRBJ2-1 and V is TRBV7-7, with 10 bases fitting TRBD2. CDR1 SSHAT and CDR2 FNYEAQ come from the germline V gene (reference sequence). This CDR3 is built from 17 residues. The CDR3 sequence is CASSPNPSGSSYNEQFF. CDR3 nucleotide sequence: TGTGCTAGCAGCCCCAATCCTAGCGGGAGCTCCTACAATGAGCAGTTCTTC.

This rearrangement joins TRBV14 to TRBJ1-2; D is possibly TRBD1 (5 bases). Germline assignment: CDR1 SGHDN and CDR2 FVKESK. V was cut by 4 bases and J by 0 bases, with 15 bases left in between. The CDR3 consists of 16 residues. This CDR3 is CASSLIAWGANYGYTF. The CDR3 nucleotides read TGTGCCAGCAGCCTCATTGCCTGGGGGGCTAACTATGGCTACACCTTC.

This clone has only one observation. This chain joins TRBV14 and TRBJ2-3, with a weak D call TRBD2 (6 bases). Trimming pared 0 bases from V and 5 bases from J, leaving 15 bases between. This CDR3 comprises 16 residues. Germline CDR1 and CDR2: SGHDN and FVKESK. CDR3 amino acids: CASSQDRAWRGDTQYF. The CDR3 nucleotides read TGTGCCAGCAGCCAAGATAGGGCATGGCGGGGAGATACGCAGTATTTT.

This clone was observed a handful of times. This sequence joins TRBV28 and TRBJ2-5; unclear D gene. The CDR3 totals 13 residues. V lost 6 bases, J lost 1 base, and 9 bases lay in between. CDR1 is MDHEN, CDR2 SYDVKM, per germline. Here the CDR3 reads CASSSGFQETQYF. The CDR3 DNA sequence: TGTGCCAGCAGCTCCGGGTTCCAAGAGACCCAGTACTTC.